Sequencing of this T cell receptor (beta chain) was carried out in a study of response to subunit inactivated influenza vaccine. Regarding the study as a whole: Each seasonal influenza vaccination recruits few new T cells, the authors suggested.

TCRdb independently ran MiXCR on the RT-PCR reads; one entry per CDR3 protein. The sample has about 300,000 distinct CDR3 sequences; over 20% are singletons. Worth noting for this clonotype: Its specificity is unknown.

The CDR3 totals 14 residues. J lost 8 bases, V lost 3 bases, and 6 bases had no gene match. Germline-derived CDR1 and CDR2 are DFQATT and SNEGSKA (reference sequence). The sequence was obtained from a man in his fifties or sixties who received an inactivated influenza vaccine. This sample comprised PBMCs from blood, obtained 21 months after vaccination. This chain links TRBV20-1 with TRBJ2-1, with TRBD1 identical over 11 bases. The CDR3 DNA reads TGCAGTGCTAGGTCAGGACAGGGGGCGGATGAGCAGTTCTTC. Its protein is CSARSGQGADEQFF.